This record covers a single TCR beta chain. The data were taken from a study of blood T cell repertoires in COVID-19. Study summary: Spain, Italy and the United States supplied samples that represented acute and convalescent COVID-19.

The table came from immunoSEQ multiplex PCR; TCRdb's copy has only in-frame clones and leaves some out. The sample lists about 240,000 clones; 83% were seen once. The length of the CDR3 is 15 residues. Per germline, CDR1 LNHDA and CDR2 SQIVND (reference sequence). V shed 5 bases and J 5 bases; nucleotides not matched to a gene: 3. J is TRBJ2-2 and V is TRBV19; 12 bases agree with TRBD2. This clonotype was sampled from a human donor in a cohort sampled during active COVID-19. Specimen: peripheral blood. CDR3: CASSLAGGRTGELFF. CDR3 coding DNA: TGTGCCAGTAGTCTAGCGGGAGGGAGAACCGGGGAGCTGTTTTTT.